These 8 T cell receptor beta chains were sequenced from one sample in a study of cytomegalovirus exposure and HLA in healthy donors. TCRdb's copy holds only in-frame clones and misses some; the assay was immunoSEQ multiplex PCR. The table shows approximately 160,000 clones, with around 90% occurring only once. Sequenced sample: PBMCs. Every receptor here comes from a young woman in good health and CMV-seropositive.

V usage is TRBV27 and J usage is TRBJ2-2; 8 nucleotides align to TRBD2. Germline-derived CDR1 and CDR2 are MNHEY and SMNVEV (reference sequence). V trimming: 10 bases; J trimming: 6 bases; junction bases outside the gene matches: 10. This CDR3 contains 14 residues. DNA for the CDR3: TGTGCCATCAGGACGGACGGGGGGGCCGGGGAGCTGTTTTTT. Protein sequence: CAIRTDGGAGELFF.

This clone was counted only a few times. This CDR3 is also generated by other DNA sequences in the sample. This chain joins TRBV5-1 and TRBJ1-2; D is unclear. The CDR3 length is 11 residues. Trimming removed 2 bases at V and 8 bases at J, with 7 bases between. Germline CDR1 reads SGHRS; CDR2 reads YFSETQ. Here the CDR3 reads CASSLAGGYTF. The CDR3 DNA is TGCGCCAGCAGCTTAGCGGGCGGCTACACCTTC. Drawing the rest from reference TRBV5-1 and TRBJ1-2, the complete variable domain is KAGVTQTPRYLIKTRGQQVTLSCSPISGHRSVSWYQQTPGQGLQFLFEYFSETQRNKGNFPGRFSGRQFSNSRSEMNVSTLELGDSALYLCASSLAGGYTFGSGTRLTVV.

This clone was found a few times. The J gene is TRBJ1-1, the V gene TRBV6-5; D not resolved. This CDR3 has 11 residues. Germline CDR1 and CDR2: MNHEY and SVGAGI. The ends were cut back, 7 bases at V and 6 bases at J, with 9 bases in the middle. The CDR3 spells CASNNGAEAFF. The CDR3 DNA sequence: TGTGCCAGCAACAACGGGGCTGAAGCTTTCTTT.

The chain joins TRBV2 to TRBJ2-4; TRBD1 aligns across 11 bases. The junction had 7 bases not matched to a gene; V was cut back by 7 bases and J by 2 bases. CDR3 length: 16 amino acids. Germline CDR1 reads SNHLY; CDR2 reads FYNNEI. The CDR3 DNA is TGTGCCAGCACCCCCGGGACAGGGGGTACCAAAAACATTCAGTACTTC. As protein: CASTPGTGGTKNIQYF.

The J gene is TRBJ2-7, the V gene TRBV30; the D is unclear. The CDR3 consists of 12 residues. With 3 bases removed from V and 4 bases from J, the gap between germline ends came to 10 bases. Germline CDR1 and CDR2: GTSNPN and SVGIG (reference sequence). CDR3 nucleotide sequence: TGTGCCTGGAGAGAAACAAAATACGAGCAGTACTTC. This translates into CAWRETKYEQYF.

The CDR3 DNA sequence: TGTGCCAGCAGTTCCCGCTACGAGCAGTACTTC. Translated, it gives CASSSRYEQYF. The chain links TRBV6-1 to TRBJ2-7; D gene ambiguous. The CDR3 extends over 11 amino acids. The germline V gene has CDR1 MNHNS and CDR2 SASEGT. V lost 5 bases, J lost 3 bases, and 5 bases lay in between.

This chain connects TRBV6-1 to TRBJ2-7; 8 bases fit TRBD1. The CDR3 sequence is 15 residues long. J lost 4 bases, V lost 6 bases, and 11 bases had no gene match. The germline V gene has CDR1 MNHNS and CDR2 SASEGT. CDR3 nucleotides: TGTGCCAGCAGCGGACCCGGGACAGGTGGGTACGAGCAGTACTTC. Translation: CASSGPGTGGYEQYF.

In its sample, this clone was seen a few times. V usage is TRBV27 and J usage is TRBJ2-3; unclear D gene. Per germline, CDR1 MNHEY and CDR2 SMNVEV (reference sequence). V was trimmed by 3 bases and J by 4 bases, leaving 23 bases between them. The CDR3 is made up of 18 amino acids. In DNA, the CDR3 is TGTGCCAGCAGTTTCTCAATCCTAGGCCCTCGGTCGTCAGATACGCAGTATTTT. Amino acids: CASSFSILGPRSSDTQYF.